Listed here are 29 T cell receptor beta chains from one sample, sequenced in a study of blood T cell repertoires in COVID-19. The method was immunoSEQ multiplex PCR; TCRdb's version includes in-frame clones alone and lacks a portion of them. The sample has about 130,000 clones, roughly 90% seen once. Sample: peripheral blood. The receptors come from a man aged 45-60 years with active COVID-19.

This clone was picked up a small number of times. The chain uses TRBV12-3 or TRBV12-4 and TRBJ2-7; maybe TRBD2 (6 bases). The length of the CDR3 is 12 residues. V dropped 1 base and J dropped 6 bases, with 7 bases sitting between them. The CDR3 coding sequence is TGTGCCAGCAGTTTAGAGGGAGGCGAGCAGTACTTC. The encoded protein is CASSLEGGEQYF.

This chain connects TRBV12-2 to TRBJ2-6; TRBD1 was called by the table and not checked on the DNA. TRBV12-2 is a pseudogene segment. This CDR3 is 17 amino acids long. The CDR3 bases are TGTGCAAGTCGCCCCAGCAAGGGGGAACCTGGGGCCAACGTCCTGACTTTC. It specifies CASRPSKGEPGANVLTF.

The chain combines TRBV4-1 with TRBJ1-5; unclear D gene. V lost 0 bases, J lost 3 bases, and 12 bases lay in between. CDR3 size: 16 residues. Germline lookup yields CDR1 MGHRA and CDR2 YSYEKL. The CDR3 loop is CASSQEKNILNQPQHF. The DNA for the CDR3 is TGCGCCAGCAGCCAAGAAAAGAACATTCTCAATCAGCCCCAGCATTTT.

The chain is built from TRBV5-1 and TRBJ1-1, with D possibly TRBD1 on 6 matching bases. CDR1 is SGHRS and CDR2 is YFSETQ in the germline V gene. Trimming pared 1 base from V and 6 bases from J, leaving 10 bases between. CDR3 length: 13 amino acids. The CDR3 bases are TGCGCCAGCAGCTTGCGGCAGGGGCCTGAAGCTTTCTTT. Translated, it gives CASSLRQGPEAFF.

A single count supports this clone. V usage is TRBV15 and J usage is TRBJ2-6; D gene unclear. The V end lost 0 bases, the J end lost 1 base, and 7 bases lay between the germline ends. Germline assignment: CDR1 LNHNV and CDR2 YYDKDF (reference sequence). This CDR3 spans 16 amino acids. The CDR3 sequence is CATSRDFRSGANVLTF. CDR3 nucleotide sequence: TGTGCCACCAGCAGAGATTTTCGGTCTGGGGCCAACGTCCTGACTTTC.

The chain uses TRBV11-3 and TRBJ2-7; possibly TRBD2 for D (6 bases). The CDR3 is 17 residues long. Trimming removed 2 bases from V and 4 bases from J, with 21 bases in between. Germline CDR1 and CDR2: SGHNT and YENEEA. CDR3 nucleotide sequence: TGTGCCAGCAGCTTAACCCCAAGCGCGTTACTAGCATACGAGCAGTACGTC. It specifies CASSLTPSALLAYEQYV.

The chain recombines TRBV2 with TRBJ2-2, with D possibly TRBD1 on 7 matching bases. V lost 10 bases to trimming and J lost 7 bases, with 25 bases between them. The CDR3 length is 16 residues. Germline V gene data show CDR1 as SNHLY and CDR2 as FYNNEI. CDR3 nucleotides: TGTGCCATCCCATTAGCGGAGGGCCAGGGGGTCGGGGAGCTGTTTTTT. Protein: CAIPLAEGQGVGELFF.

The V and J genes are TRBV5-1 and TRBJ1-1; the D gene is possibly TRBD1 (5 bases). The CDR3 is 14 residues long. V lost 1 base and J 1 base, leaving 8 bases between the germline ends. The V gene's germline CDR1 is SGHRS and CDR2 YFSETQ. The DNA for the CDR3 is TGCGCCAGCAGCTTGACAGGAACGAACACTGAAGCTTTCTTT. It is translated as CASSLTGTNTEAFF.

The V and J genes are TRBV13 and TRBJ1-1; D gene ambiguous. This CDR3 region has 14 residues. Trimming pared 1 base from V and 1 base from J, leaving 7 bases between. Looked up from germline, CDR1 is PRHDT and CDR2 is FYEKMQ (reference sequence). This chain's CDR3 is CASSLVWQNTEAFF. DNA of the CDR3: TGTGCCAGCAGCTTAGTCTGGCAGAACACTGAAGCTTTCTTT.

This chain connects TRBV11-2 to TRBJ2-7, with a possible D match to TRBD2 (7 bases). Germline loops: CDR1 SGHAT, CDR2 FQNNGV. This CDR3 spans 14 amino acids. Deletions cut 1 base from V and 7 bases from J, with 14 bases between. This CDR3 reads CASSLVPQGGEQYF. CDR3 DNA: TGTGCCAGCAGCTTAGTCCCACAGGGAGGGGAGCAGTACTTC.

This chain uses TRBV18 with TRBJ1-3; TRBD1 might be the D (5 bases). Germline V CDR1 and CDR2: KGHSH, LQKENI. The CDR3 length is 18 residues. The V end was cut by 3 bases, the J end by 0 bases, with 18 bases between. DNA for the CDR3: TGTGCCAGCTCACCTTGGGCGTTGCAGGGCGGCTCTGGAAACACCATATATTTT. Translated: CASSPWALQGGSGNTIYF.

This clone appeared once. The chain combines TRBV18 with TRBJ2-7; D remains ambiguous. Trimming cost V 3 bases and J 0 bases, with 12 bases left between them. Germline V gene lookup returns CDR1 KGHSH and CDR2 LQKENI. CDR3 length: 15 residues. CDR3 amino acids: CASSPSRLNSYEQYF. The CDR3 region has the DNA TGTGCCAGCTCACCTTCGCGGCTAAACTCCTACGAGCAGTACTTC. Based on the CDR3 plus reference TRBV18 and TRBJ2-7, the full variable domain is NAGVMQNPRHLVRRRGQEARLRCSPMKGHSHVYWYRQLPEEGLKFMVYLQKENIIDESGMPKERFSAEFPKEGPSILRIQQVVRGDSAAYFCASSPSRLNSYEQYFGPGTRLTVT.

V and J are TRBV13 and TRBJ2-1, with TRBD1 identical over 9 bases. Germline V gene data show CDR1 as PRHDT and CDR2 as FYEKMQ (reference sequence). The CDR3 runs 14 residues. The junction had 7 bases not matched to a gene; V was cut back by 5 bases and J by 8 bases. For the CDR3, the DNA is TGTGCCAGCAGCCTACGACAGGGGGGTGATGAGCAGTTCTTC. Translating it yields CASSLRQGGDEQFF.

The chain links TRBV19 to TRBJ1-1; perhaps TRBD1 as D (5 bases). Germline CDR1 and CDR2: LNHDA and SQIVND (reference sequence). The CDR3 covers 15 residues. Deletions cut 4 bases from V and 1 base from J, with 13 bases between. This CDR3 is CASSRKQVPNTEAFF. The DNA for the CDR3 is TGTGCCAGTAGTAGGAAACAGGTGCCGAACACTGAAGCTTTCTTT.

The genes are TRBV11-2 and TRBJ2-7; TRBD1 aligns across 11 bases. Germline assignment: CDR1 SGHAT and CDR2 FQNNGV. The CDR3 sequence is 15 residues long. J was trimmed by 6 bases and V by 0 bases; bases with no gene match: 4. For the CDR3, the DNA is TGTGCCAGCAGCTTAGATAGGACAGGGGGCGCCGAGCAGTACGTC. This codes for CASSLDRTGGAEQYV.

This rearrangement joins TRBV11-2 to TRBJ1-6, with D unresolved. Germline-derived CDR1 and CDR2 are SGHAT and FQNNGV. The CDR3 consists of 15 residues. V gave up 5 bases and J gave up 7 bases, with 15 bases separating them. CDR3 loop: CASSHSSAGNSPLHF. CDR3 DNA: TGTGCCAGCAGCCACAGCTCTGCGGGGAATTCACCCCTCCACTTT.

The chain joins TRBV5-1 to TRBJ2-5, with 8 nucleotides matching TRBD2. Germline CDR1 reads SGHRS; CDR2 reads YFSETQ. The CDR3 runs to 14 residues. V dropped 5 bases and J dropped 4; count of bases not matched to a gene: 7. The CDR3 DNA is TGCGCCAGCAGGGTAGCGGGAATTTCAGAGACCCAGTACTTC. Translation gives CASRVAGISETQYF.

The V gene is TRBV2, the J gene TRBJ2-3, with D perhaps matching TRBD1 (5 bases). V was clipped by 5 bases and J by 2 bases, with 14 bases between them. CDR1 is SNHLY and CDR2 is FYNNEI in the germline V gene. The CDR3 spans 15 residues. CDR3 region: CASSTRQTLTDTQYF. CDR3 in DNA: TGTGCCAGCAGTACCCGACAGACTCTCACAGATACGCAGTATTTT.

This chain connects TRBV6-5 to TRBJ2-7; 7 positions match TRBD1. V lost 5 bases to trimming and J lost 3 bases; unmatched junction nucleotides: 1. The CDR3 is 12 residues long. Germline lookup yields CDR1 MNHEY and CDR2 SVGAGI. DNA of the CDR3: TGTGCCAGCAGTCGGGACAGCTACGAGCAGTACGTC. It is translated as CASSRDSYEQYV.

V usage is TRBV4-1 and J usage is TRBJ1-3; D perhaps matches TRBD1 (5 bases). The germline CDR1 and CDR2 sequences are MGHRA and YSYEKL. The V end was cut by 6 bases, the J end by 2 bases, with 17 bases between. This CDR3 is built from 16 residues. Here the CDR3 reads CASRLNHRLPGNTIYF. The CDR3 nucleotides read TGCGCCAGCAGATTGAATCACAGGCTCCCTGGAAACACCATATATTTT.

V and J are TRBV10-3 and TRBJ2-2, with 9 bases aligning to TRBD1. The V gene end was trimmed by 6 bases and the J gene end by 4 bases; junction bases not matched to a gene: 3. Germline V gene data show CDR1 as ENHRY and CDR2 as SYGVKD. The CDR3 extends over 14 amino acids. Written as DNA, the CDR3 is TGTGCCATCAGGGGGACAGGGTCCACCGGGGAGCTGTTTTTT. Its translation: CAIRGTGSTGELFF.

The gene calls are TRBV3-1 (or the pseudogene TRBV3-2) and TRBJ1-3, with 7 bases that match TRBD1. The CDR3 consists of 15 residues. V shed 2 bases, J shed 3 bases, and the junction held 4 bases outside the gene matches. In germline, CDR1 is LGHDT, CDR2 YNNKEL (reference sequence). The CDR3 nucleotides are TGTGCCAGCAGCCAAAATACAGGGGTTGGAAACACCATATATTTT. Translating it yields CASSQNTGVGNTIYF.

The V call is TRBV15, the J call TRBJ2-4; 8 bases line up with TRBD1. The germline CDR1 and CDR2 sequences are LNHNV and YYDKDF (reference sequence). Germline trimming cut 5 bases from V and 4 bases from J; bases unmatched to any gene: 13. CDR3 length equals 17 residues. This CDR3 reads CATSRGTGGLGKNIQYF. CDR3 bases: TGTGCCACCAGCCGAGGAACAGGGGGTCTAGGTAAAAACATTCAGTACTTC.

V gene TRBV7-9 combines with J gene TRBJ2-1; 7 bases map to TRBD2. Trimming cost V 5 bases and J 10 bases; bases outside gene matches: 11. The germline CDR1 and CDR2 sequences are SEHNR and FQNEAQ (reference sequence). The CDR3 runs 14 residues. The CDR3 sequence is CASSLPAGVGEQFF. CDR3 nucleotide sequence: TGTGCCAGCAGCCTCCCGGCGGGAGTAGGCGAGCAGTTCTTC.

This chain links TRBV9 with TRBJ1-4, with 9 bases fitting TRBD1. The V and J ends lost 0 bases and 10 bases, in that order; junction bases with no gene match: 7. Germline V gene data show CDR1 as SGDLS and CDR2 as YYNGEE. The CDR3 is made up of 15 amino acids. DNA for the CDR3: TGTGCCAGCAGCGTAGGCAACAGGGGGCCAGGAAAACTGTTTTTT. Protein sequence: CASSVGNRGPGKLFF.

The V gene is TRBV6-5, the J gene TRBJ1-1; D uncertain. Germline V CDR1 and CDR2: MNHEY, SVGAGI. The V end was cut by 4 bases, the J end by 7 bases, with 7 bases between. This CDR3 has 11 amino acids. CDR3 protein: CASSWEGEAFF. In DNA form, the CDR3 reads TGTGCCAGCAGTTGGGAGGGTGAAGCTTTCTTT.

V and J are TRBV2 and TRBJ1-5; TRBD1 matches 9 bases. There are 15 residues in the CDR3. The J segment lost 7 bases and the V segment lost 4 bases, leaving 8 bases of the junction unmatched. Germline V gene data show CDR1 as SNHLY and CDR2 as FYNNEI. The CDR3 here is CASSGQGEVWQPQHF. CDR3 nucleotide sequence: TGTGCCAGCAGTGGACAGGGGGAGGTTTGGCAGCCCCAGCATTTT.

The chain employs TRBV4-2 and TRBJ2-7, with a tentative D call TRBD2 (6 bases). V shed 1 base and J shed 4 bases, with 8 bases lying between them. There are 13 residues in the CDR3. CDR1 is LGHNA, CDR2 YNFKEQ, per germline. This chain's CDR3 is CASSQARGYEQYF. The DNA for the CDR3 is TGTGCCAGCAGCCAAGCGCGGGGTTACGAGCAGTACTTC.

The CDR3 nucleotides read TGTGCCAGCAGCCCTAACTATGGGACAGAACCTAACTATGGCTACACCTTC. This gives the protein CASSPNYGTEPNYGYTF. The V call is TRBV3-1 (or the pseudogene TRBV3-2), the J call TRBJ1-2, with TRBD1 matching 7 bases. V lost 4 bases and J lost 0; bases outside the gene matches: 11. CDR1 and CDR2 from the germline V gene are LGHDT and YNNKEL (reference sequence). This CDR3 spans 17 amino acids.